Below are 18 T cell receptor beta chains sequenced from a single sample in a study of beta chain features in type 1 diabetes. Reverse transcribing all isolated RNA meant expressed TCRB transcripts were sequenced. Here immunoSEQ multiplex PCR was the method, and the copy in TCRdb shows in-frame clones only, minus some. Counted here are under 200,000 clones, 7.5% to 10% occurring once; the ten biggest clones make up approximately 2.2%. The sequenced material came from central memory CD4+ T cells from blood. The source is a woman between 18 and 29 years old in good health.

V and J are TRBV5-1 and TRBJ2-1; 8 nucleotides align to TRBD1. The CDR3 has 13 amino acids. CDR1 is SGHRS and CDR2 is YFSETQ in the germline V gene. Unmatched junction bases numbered 9, after V lost 3 bases and J lost 13 bases. The CDR3 loop reads CASSSTDRGYQFF. CDR3 coding DNA: TGCGCCAGCAGCTCGACCGACAGGGGTTATCAGTTCTTC.

This clone was recorded a few times. This sequence joins TRBV7-2 and TRBJ2-7; 8 nucleotides line up with TRBD2. Germline V gene sequence: CDR1 SGHTA, CDR2 FQGNSA. CDR3 length: 15 residues. With V trimmed by 6 bases and J by 1 base, 8 bases remained unmatched. The DNA for the CDR3 is TGTGCCAGCAGTGCGGGGGGCCGTCGGTCCTACGAGCAGTACTTC. Its protein is CASSAGGRRSYEQYF.

This clone was seen a handful of times. The chain carries TRBV11-3 and TRBJ2-7; 10 nucleotides align to TRBD1. The V gene's germline CDR1 is SGHNT and CDR2 YENEEA. This CDR3 comprises 16 residues. The ends lost 5 bases at V and 3 bases at J; junction bases unmatched: 10. The CDR3 nucleotides read TGTGCCAGCAGCACCACCGGGACAGGGGCTCTCTACGAGCAGTACTTC. This gives the protein CASSTTGTGALYEQYF.

The chain couples TRBV10-3 to TRBJ2-1; maybe TRBD1 (6 bases). The CDR3 contains 15 residues. Per the germline V gene, CDR1 is ENHRY and CDR2 is SYGVKD. V was clipped by 6 bases and J by 6 bases, with 18 bases between them. CDR3 sequence reads: CAIRKTGLEGNEQFF. The CDR3 DNA reads TGTGCCATCAGGAAAACAGGGTTGGAAGGCAATGAGCAGTTCTTC.

This clone was seen a few times. The chain joins TRBV5-6 to TRBJ1-4; D is possibly TRBD1 (6 bases). Germline values: CDR1 SGHDT, CDR2 YYEEEE. Between the trimmed V and J ends, which lost 0 bases and 7 bases, there was a span of 16 bases. CDR3 size: 16 residues. CDR3 sequence (DNA): TGTGCCAGCAGCTTGGATGGTTTGGGACAATCTGAAAAACTGTTTTTT. Protein: CASSLDGLGQSEKLFF. Drawing the rest from reference TRBV5-6 and TRBJ1-4, the complete variable domain is DAGVTQSPTHLIKTRGQQVTLRCSPKSGHDTVSWYQQALGQGPQFIFQYYEEEERQRGNFPDRFSGHQFPNYSSELNVNALLLGDSALYLCASSLDGLGQSEKLFFGSGTQLSVL.

This sequence joins TRBV5-4 and TRBJ2-5; 7 nucleotides align to TRBD1. Losses at the gene ends were 0 bases for V and 6 bases for J; bases not matched to a gene: 2. The CDR3 contains 13 residues. Germline CDR1 is SGHNT and CDR2 is YYREEE (reference sequence). The CDR3 loop reads CASSLDRGQTQYF. For the CDR3, the DNA is TGTGCCAGCAGCTTGGACAGGGGACAGACCCAGTACTTC.

The chain links TRBV29-1 to TRBJ2-3; no clear D gene. Germline CDR1 reads SQVTM; CDR2 reads ANQGSEA. Trimming stripped 5 bases from V and 3 bases from J, with 12 bases between. CDR3 length equals 13 residues. This chain's CDR3 is CSVTAIGTDTQYF. The CDR3 nucleotides read TGCAGCGTTACAGCAATTGGGACAGATACGCAGTATTTT.

The chain is built from TRBV29-1 and TRBJ2-1, with 7 bases fitting TRBD2. V lost 5 bases to trimming and J lost 3 bases; unmatched junction nucleotides: 10. The germline gives CDR1 SQVTM, CDR2 ANQGSEA. The CDR3 is made up of 15 amino acids. As DNA, the CDR3 is TGCAGCGTTCCCCTGGGGGGGAGCTACTACAATGAGCAGTTCTTC. It is translated as CSVPLGGSYYNEQFF.

This clone was observed a few times. The J gene is TRBJ2-5, the V gene TRBV30; 10 positions agree with TRBD2. V shed 3 bases, J shed 4 bases, and the junction held 8 bases outside the gene matches. The CDR3 runs 15 residues. CDR1 GTSNPN and CDR2 SVGIG come from the germline V gene (reference sequence). CDR3 sequence (DNA): TGTGCCTGGAGCCCCCCGGGACTAGCGAGAGAGACCCAGTACTTC. Its translation is CAWSPPGLARETQYF.

The V gene is TRBV13, the J gene TRBJ2-7; 8 positions match TRBD2. With 1 base clipped from V and 7 bases from J, the junction kept 9 bases outside the gene matches. The CDR3 has 15 residues. Germline V lookup: CDR1 PRHDT, CDR2 FYEKMQ (reference sequence). The CDR3 here is CASSLASAGGGEQYF. The CDR3 region has the DNA TGTGCCAGCAGCTTAGCATCGGCGGGAGGAGGGGAGCAGTACTTC.

This chain connects TRBV6-1 to TRBJ1-2; 9 nucleotides match TRBD1. The CDR3 loop spans 13 amino acids. CDR1 is MNHNS and CDR2 is SASEGT in the germline V gene. V was clipped by 7 bases and J by 5 bases; unmatched bases: 5. The CDR3 reads CASNWDRVYGYTF. CDR3 DNA sequence: TGTGCCAGCAACTGGGACAGGGTGTATGGCTACACCTTC.

This clone was counted only a few times. The chain carries TRBV2 and TRBJ1-1; D is uncertain. The CDR3 consists of 11 residues. Trimming shortened V by 7 bases and J by 3 bases, and 6 bases separated the two germline ends. Germline lookup yields CDR1 SNHLY and CDR2 FYNNEI. CDR3 in amino acids: CASNIYTEAFF. The CDR3 bases are TGTGCCAGCAATATATACACTGAAGCTTTCTTT. Full variable domain (missing parts from reference TRBV2 and TRBJ1-1): EPEVTQTPSHQVTQMGQEVILRCVPISNHLYFYWYRQILGQKVEFLVSFYNNEISEKSEIFDDQFSVERPDGSNFTLKIRSTKLEDSAMYFCASNIYTEAFFGQGTRLTVV.

This clone was detected only a few times. The chain joins TRBV6-5 to TRBJ1-2; TRBD1 agrees at 8 bases. The trim removed 5 bases at V and 4 bases at J, leaving 9 bases unmatched. The V gene's germline CDR1 is MNHEY and CDR2 SVGAGI. CDR3 length equals 15 residues. The CDR3 region has the DNA TGTGCCAGCAGTCCCCTGAGGACAGGGAGCTATGGCTACACCTTC. Translated, it gives CASSPLRTGSYGYTF.

The chain links TRBV11-2 to TRBJ2-2; no firm D call. Germline V CDR1 and CDR2: SGHAT, FQNNGV. The CDR3 contains 13 residues. V was shortened by 8 bases and J by 0 bases, with 7 bases between the two germline ends. As DNA, the CDR3 is TGTGCCAGCGCGGCCACGAACACCGGGGAGCTGTTTTTT. Protein product: CASAATNTGELFF.

This rearrangement joins TRBV6-5 to TRBJ2-5; 9 positions agree with TRBD2. CDR1 and CDR2 from the germline V gene are MNHEY and SVGAGI. V lost 0 bases to trimming and J lost 5 bases; unmatched junction nucleotides: 1. The CDR3 is 14 residues long. The CDR3 DNA reads as TGTGCCAGCAGTTACTCGAGCGGGAGGGAGACCCAGTACTTC. Residues: CASSYSSGRETQYF.

This sequence joins TRBV13 and TRBJ2-3; 7 positions match TRBD2. V was clipped by 5 bases and J by 1 base; unmatched bases: 3. The CDR3 extends over 14 amino acids. The germline V gene has CDR1 PRHDT and CDR2 FYEKMQ (reference sequence). The CDR3 reads CASSAGARTDTQYF. The CDR3 DNA reads as TGTGCCAGCAGCGCGGGAGCCCGCACAGATACGCAGTATTTT.

The V and J genes are TRBV9 and TRBJ1-4; D is uncertain. The CDR3 is 14 residues long. The V gene's germline CDR1 is SGDLS and CDR2 YYNGEE. Trimming stripped 3 bases from V and 6 bases from J, with 12 bases between. The CDR3 nucleotides are TGTGCCAGCAGCGCGGGAGCGGCACATGAAAAACTGTTTTTT. Its protein is CASSAGAAHEKLFF.

This clone was detected only a few times. The chain recombines TRBV5-1 with TRBJ2-5; 12 bases align to TRBD2. Germline assignment: CDR1 SGHRS and CDR2 YFSETQ. Trimming at V came to 4 bases and at J to 5 bases, leaving 12 bases not matched to a gene. The CDR3 has 17 amino acids. As DNA, the CDR3 is TGCGCCAGCAGCAGACAAACCCCCACTAGCGGGAGGGAGACCCAGTACTTC. Translating gives CASSRQTPTSGRETQYF.